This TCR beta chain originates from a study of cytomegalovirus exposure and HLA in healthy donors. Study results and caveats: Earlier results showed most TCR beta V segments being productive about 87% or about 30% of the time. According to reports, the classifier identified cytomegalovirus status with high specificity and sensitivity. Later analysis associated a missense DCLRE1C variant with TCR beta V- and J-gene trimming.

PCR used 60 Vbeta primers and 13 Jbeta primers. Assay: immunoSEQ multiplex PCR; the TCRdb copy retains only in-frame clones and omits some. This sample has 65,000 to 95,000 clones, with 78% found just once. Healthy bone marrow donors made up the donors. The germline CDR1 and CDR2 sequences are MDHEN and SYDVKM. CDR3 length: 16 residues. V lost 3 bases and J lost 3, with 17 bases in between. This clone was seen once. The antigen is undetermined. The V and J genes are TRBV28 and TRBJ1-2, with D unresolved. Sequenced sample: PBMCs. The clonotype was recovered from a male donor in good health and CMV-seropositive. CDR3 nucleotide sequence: TGTGCCAGCAGTTTTTCCCGTCACGGGGTGGACTATGGCTACACCTTC. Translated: CASSFSRHGVDYGYTF.